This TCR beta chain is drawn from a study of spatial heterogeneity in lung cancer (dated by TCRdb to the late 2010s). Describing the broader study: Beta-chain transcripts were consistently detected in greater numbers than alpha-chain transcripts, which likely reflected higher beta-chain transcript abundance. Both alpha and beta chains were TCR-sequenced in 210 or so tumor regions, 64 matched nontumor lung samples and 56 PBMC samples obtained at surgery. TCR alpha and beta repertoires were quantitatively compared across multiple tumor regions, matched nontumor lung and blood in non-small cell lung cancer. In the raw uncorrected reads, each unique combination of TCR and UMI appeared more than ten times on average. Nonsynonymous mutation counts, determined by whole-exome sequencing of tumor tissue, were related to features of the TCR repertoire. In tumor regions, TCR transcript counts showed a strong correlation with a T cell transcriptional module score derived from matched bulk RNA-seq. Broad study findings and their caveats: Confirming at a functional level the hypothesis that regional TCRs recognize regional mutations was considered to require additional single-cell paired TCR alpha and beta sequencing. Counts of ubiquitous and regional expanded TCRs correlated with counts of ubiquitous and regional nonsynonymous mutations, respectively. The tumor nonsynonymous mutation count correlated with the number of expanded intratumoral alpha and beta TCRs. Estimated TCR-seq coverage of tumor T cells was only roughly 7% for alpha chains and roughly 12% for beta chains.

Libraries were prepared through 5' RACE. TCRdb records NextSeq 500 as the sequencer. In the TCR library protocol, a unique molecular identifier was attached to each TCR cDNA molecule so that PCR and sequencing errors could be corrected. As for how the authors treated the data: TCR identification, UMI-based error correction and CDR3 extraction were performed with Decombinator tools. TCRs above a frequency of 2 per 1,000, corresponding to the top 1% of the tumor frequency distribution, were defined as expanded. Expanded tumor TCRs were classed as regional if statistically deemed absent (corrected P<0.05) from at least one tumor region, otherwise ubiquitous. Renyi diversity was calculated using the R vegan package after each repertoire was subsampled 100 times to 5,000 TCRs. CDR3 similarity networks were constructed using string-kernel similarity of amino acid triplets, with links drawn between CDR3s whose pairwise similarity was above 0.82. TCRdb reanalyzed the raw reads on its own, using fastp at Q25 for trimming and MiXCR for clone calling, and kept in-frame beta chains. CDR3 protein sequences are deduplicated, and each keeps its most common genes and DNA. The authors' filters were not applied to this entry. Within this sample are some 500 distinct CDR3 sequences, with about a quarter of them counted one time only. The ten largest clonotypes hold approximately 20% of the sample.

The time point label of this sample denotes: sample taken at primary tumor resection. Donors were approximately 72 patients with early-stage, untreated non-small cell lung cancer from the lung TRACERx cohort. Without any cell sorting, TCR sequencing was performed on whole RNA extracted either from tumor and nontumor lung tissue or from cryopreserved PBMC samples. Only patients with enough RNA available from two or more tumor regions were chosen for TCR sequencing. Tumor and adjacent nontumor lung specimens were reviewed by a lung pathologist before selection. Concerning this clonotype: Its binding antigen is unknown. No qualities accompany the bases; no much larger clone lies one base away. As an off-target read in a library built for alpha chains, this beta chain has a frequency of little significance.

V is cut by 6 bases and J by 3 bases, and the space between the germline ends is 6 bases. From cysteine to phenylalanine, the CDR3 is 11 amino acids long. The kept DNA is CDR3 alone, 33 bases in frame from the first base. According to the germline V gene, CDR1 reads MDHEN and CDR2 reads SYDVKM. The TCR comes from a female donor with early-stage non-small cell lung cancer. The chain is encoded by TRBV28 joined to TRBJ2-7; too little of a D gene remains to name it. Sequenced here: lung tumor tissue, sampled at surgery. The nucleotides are TGTGCCAGCAGGGACCTCTACGAGCAGTACTTC. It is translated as CASRDLYEQYF.